This TCR beta chain was observed in a study of blood T cell repertoires in COVID-19. Turning to the study itself: The study drew acute and convalescent COVID-19 samples from the United States, Italy and Spain. Nucleic acid was either cDNA or gDNA, and it came from T cells, B-cell-depleted T cells, or PBMCs.

CDR3 length: 18 amino acids. Method: immunoSEQ multiplex PCR; TCRdb's copy keeps in-frame clones and lacks some. The table includes about 76,000 clones, more than 75% detected once. Sequencing was done on a sample of peripheral blood. V gene TRBV12-2 combines with J gene TRBJ2-3; the table calls TRBD2, which could not be checked here. TRBV12-2 is termed a pseudogene. The receptor comes from a human donor in a cohort sampled during active COVID-19. DNA of the CDR3: TGTGCAAGTCGCTTAGTCCGGCAGAGGTCCACTAGCACAGATACGCAGTATTTT. The encoded protein is CASRLVRQRSTSTDTQYF.